This paragraph reports one T cell receptor (beta chain). This specimen belongs to a study of blood T cell repertoires in COVID-19. Across the whole study: COVID-19 samples collected from the United States, Italy and Spain covered acute and convalescent phases. PBMCs, B-cell-depleted T cells, or T cells provided the cDNA or gDNA that made up the material.

As processed by the authors: For nucleated cells, counts were estimated from reference gene primer amplification. TCRdb keeps only in-frame clones here, not all; method: immunoSEQ multiplex PCR. V, J and clone size are taken as reported in that table, and D and trimming were inferred from the DNA itself. This repertoire shows 150,000 to 200,000 clones, roughly three quarters found once; its top ten account for 12%. With 2 bases removed from V and 4 bases from J, the gap between germline ends came to 9 bases. The CDR3 is made up of 15 amino acids. CDR1 and CDR2 (germline): MNHEY, SVGEGT. While infection was still active, Seattle patients were enrolled and then followed longitudinally.

The rearrangement joins TRBV6-2 or TRBV6-3 to TRBJ1-6, with D maybe TRBD1 (6 bases). Sequences were obtained from peripheral blood. The TCR was taken from a woman of 80 years or more with COVID-19, enrolled during active disease. CDR3 protein: CASSYAGQYNSPLHF. CDR3 sequence (DNA): TGTGCCAGCAGTTACGCCGGACAGTATAATTCACCCCTCCACTTT.